These 3 T cell receptor beta chains were sequenced from one sample in a study of identifying expanded T cells in peripheral blood. Sequencing used immunoSEQ multiplex PCR; TCRdb keeps in-frame clones, though not all of them. The table includes around 60,000 clones, about 85% detected once. Sequencing input: blood. Receptors originate from a person aged 18-70 years in good health.

This chain connects TRBV5-1 to TRBJ1-3; D is possibly TRBD1 (6 bases). The CDR3 contains 15 residues. V was clipped by 2 bases and J by 3 bases, with 12 bases between them. Germline V gene sequence: CDR1 SGHRS, CDR2 YFSETQ. The CDR3 DNA reads as TGCGCCAGCAGCTTAGGGGGGGCCGATGGAAACACCATATATTTT. Protein: CASSLGGADGNTIYF.

The chain's CDR3 is CASSLVGTIEQFF. Here the CDR3 DNA reads TGTGCCAGCAGCTTGGTGGGGACTATAGAGCAGTTCTTC. The chain has TRBV7-9 and TRBJ2-1; 7 bases line up with TRBD2. The V segment lost 3 bases and the J segment 10 bases; nucleotides outside the gene matches: 6. In germline, CDR1 is SEHNR, CDR2 FQNEAQ (reference sequence). This CDR3 spans 13 amino acids.

The chain links TRBV4-2 to TRBJ2-3; the match to TRBD2 covers 11 bases. This CDR3 comprises 15 residues. CDR1 and CDR2 (germline): LGHNA, YNFKEQ. Trimming removed 2 bases from V and 6 bases from J; junction bases left unmatched: 4. CDR3: CASSQSTSGSDTQYF. CDR3 nucleotides: TGTGCCAGCAGCCAATCAACTAGCGGGAGTGATACGCAGTATTTT.